This TCR delta chain was sequenced for a study of γδ T cells in repeated Plasmodium falciparum infection (dated by TCRdb to the early 2020s). In terms of the full investigation: Malian children exposed to intense seasonal malaria transmission were enrolled in the natural-infection arm and compared with Australian children matched for age and gender. Four controlled human malaria infections were administered to five malaria-naive U.S. adults over around 620 days by bites from P. falciparum NF54-infected Anopheles stephensi mosquitoes. Samples were collected from controlled-infection subjects at baseline, immediately before selected infections, and 21 days after each infection. Malian gammadelta TCR repertoires were analysed cross-sectionally in periods with no transmission and longitudinally across episodes of acute febrile malaria. The study looked at how repeated Plasmodium falciparum infection shapes the human gammadelta T cell repertoire, using both natural infection in Mali and controlled human malaria infection. Overall results and qualifications from the work: Vgamma9/Vdelta2+ TCR repertoires showed a highly stable polyclonal repertoire over time and infection, with many inter-individual overlapping TCRgamma sequences. Waves of new clonotype selection in Vdelta2-negative, largely Vdelta1+, gammadelta TCR repertoires appeared to be driven by repeated controlled infections. Analysis of inter-individual variability in gammadelta T cell responses was limited by the small size of the controlled-infection cohort. Generalizability was limited because the Malian cohort was drawn from a small rural village of predominantly one ethnic group. Vdelta2-negative gammadelta TCR repertoires from Malian children appeared more clonally expanded, less diverse and less shared than those of Australian children.

This clone was counted a few times. Its antigen remains unidentified. A far larger clone is a single base away, which makes a read error likely. The sample carries other DNA sequences with the same CDR3. Based on the germline V gene, the CDR1 and CDR2 sequences are TSWWSYY and QGS. From the cysteine up to the phenylalanine, the CDR3 has a length of 22 residues. The read is trimmed to its CDR3 DNA, 66 bases read in frame from base 1. Between the V and J ends, shortened by 4 bases and 2 bases respectively, the junction contains 35 bases. To prepare the library, multiplex PCR was applied. For sequencing, an Illumina MiSeq was employed. Both TCR gamma (TRG) and TCR delta (TRD) chains were sequenced from each sorted gammadelta T cell sample. The paper's processing steps were these. The repertoire analyses drew on clonotype tree plots, the accumulated frequency of the top 20 clonotypes, and diversity index (DI) and D75 metrics. TCRdb reanalyzed the public reads with the CATT caller, and identical DNA sequences were merged afterwards. The V and J calls come from TCRdb's annotation, not from the publication. Recorded for this sample are 93,000 or so delta-chain clones; 0.9% to 1% of them occurred a single time. Of the sample, around a tenth is held by the ten largest clones.

For bulk TCR repertoire analysis, Vgamma9/Vdelta2+ and Vdelta2-negative gammadelta T cell populations were flow-sorted out of peripheral blood mononuclear cells. This chain joins TRDV1 to TRDJ1; a tentative D call is TRDD3 (5 bases match). The sequence came from a pool of human donors (malaria-infected and uninfected, not separated). The sample was gamma-delta T cells from blood. The CDR3 region: CALGALAFLQFLRGGSTDKLIF. The nucleotides are TGTGCTCTTGGGGCCTTGGCCTTTCTACAATTTCTCCGGGGAGGGTCGACCGATAAACTCATCTTT.